This T cell receptor (beta chain) was recovered during a study of T cell changes during pregnancy in multiple sclerosis. CDR3 length: 14 amino acids. The V gene's germline CDR1 is MRHNA and CDR2 SNTAGT. J gave up 8 bases and V 4 bases, and 6 bases lay outside the gene matches. This clone is deemed medium-sized. Sequencing was performed with immunoSEQ multiplex PCR; in TCRdb, only in-frame clones are kept and a portion is missing. The sample holds roughly 11,000 clones; more than 80% are singletons and the top ten take around 11%. The sequence was collected from a female donor in good health, enrolled as a control in a pregnancy study. The chain is built from TRBV6-4 and TRBJ2-1, with 9 positions matching TRBD1. The material was CD8+ T cells from peripheral blood mononuclear cells, obtained after pregnancy. CDR3 residues: CASSAATGGDEQFF. CDR3 nucleotide sequence: TGTGCCAGCAGTGCTGCCACAGGGGGCGATGAGCAGTTCTTC.